A single sample is the source of the 15 T cell receptor beta chains below, sequenced in a study of T cells in Graves' hyperthyroidism and ophthalmopathy. TCR beta CDR3 regions were amplified from RNA. A set of HTBI primers served as the primers for a first-round RT-PCR of the TCR CDR3. TCRdb re-derived calls from the multiplex PCR reads in MiXCR, one entry per CDR3 protein. The data hold just over 550,000 distinct CDR3 sequences, with 35% to 55% observed a single time. Specimen: peripheral blood or thyroid tissue (not recorded which). All receptors derive from a woman between 18 and 30 years old with Graves' hyperthyroidism.

This chain uses TRBV12-3 or TRBV12-4 with TRBJ2-7; D unresolved. The V and J ends lost 2 bases and 6 bases respectively, with 11 bases between them. The CDR3 covers 13 residues. The CDR3 sequence: CASSLRVWIEQYF. The CDR3 DNA follows: TGTGCCAGCAGTTTACGCGTTTGGATCGAGCAGTACTTC.

Only one count was recorded for this clonotype. V and J are TRBV2 and TRBJ2-5; 8 nucleotides align to TRBD2. In germline, CDR1 is SNHLY, CDR2 FYNNEI. The CDR3 runs to 17 residues. After removal of 3 bases from V and 5 bases from J, the junction contained 14 bases not matched to a gene. The CDR3 sequence: CASSDPFGGGGRETQYF. CDR3 DNA: TGTGCCAGCAGTGACCCCTTCGGGGGGGGGGGCCGGGAGACCCAGTACTTC.

This clonotype was observed at least ten times. This chain uses TRBV7-8 with TRBJ2-6; D is uncertain. The CDR3 length is 12 residues. Trimming took off 10 bases at V and 0 bases at J, with 4 bases between the two ends. CDR1 and CDR2 (germline): SGHVS, FQNEAQ. For the CDR3, the DNA is TGTGCCACCTCCTCTGGGGCCAACGTCCTGACTTTC. Translated: CATSSGANVLTF.

The genes are TRBV24-1 and TRBJ2-2, with D uncertain. Germline CDR1 and CDR2: KGHDR and SFDVKD. The V end was cut by 7 bases, the J end by 6 bases, with 11 bases between. This CDR3 region has 13 residues. The CDR3 here is CATRSSAPGELFF. The CDR3 DNA follows: TGTGCCACCAGAAGCTCGGCCCCCGGGGAGCTGTTTTTT.

The sample holds one count of this clonotype. This sequence joins TRBV5-1 and TRBJ1-1; no firm D call. Trimming left V 2 bases short and J 7 bases short, with 9 bases between. The CDR3 sequence is 12 residues long. Germline V gene lookup returns CDR1 SGHRS and CDR2 YFSETQ. The CDR3 DNA reads as TGCGCCAGCAGCTTCCGAGAGGGTGAAGCTTTCTTT. Translating gives CASSFREGEAFF.

Many counts were recorded for this clonotype. This chain uses TRBV25-1 with TRBJ1-1; D gene uncertain. Trimming removed 4 bases at V and 5 bases at J, with 14 bases between. Germline V gene lookup returns CDR1 MGHDK and CDR2 SYGVNS. The CDR3 is made up of 14 amino acids. The CDR3 is CASSGLLGRTEAFF. The DNA for the CDR3 is TGTGCCAGCAGTGGTCTTTTAGGGAGGACTGAAGCTTTCTTT. The whole variable domain, filled in from reference TRBV25-1 and TRBJ1-1, reads EADIYQTPRYLVIGTGKKITLECSQTMGHDKMYWYQQDPGMELHLIHYSYGVNSTEKGDLSSESTVSRIRTEHFPLTLESARPSHTSQYLCASSGLLGRTEAFFGQGTRLTVV.

V and J are TRBV15 and TRBJ2-7; 9 nucleotides align to TRBD1. Unmatched junction bases numbered 4, after V lost 5 bases and J lost 5 bases. Germline-derived CDR1 and CDR2 are LNHNV and YYDKDF (reference sequence). The CDR3 runs 13 residues. The CDR3 DNA is TGTGCCACCAGCGGCGACAGGGGGGACGAGCAGTACTTC. Amino acid sequence: CATSGDRGDEQYF.

The chain recombines TRBV5-6 with TRBJ2-7; no clear D gene. V was pared by 4 bases and J by 5 bases, with 10 bases between. The CDR3 covers 12 residues. Germline CDR1 is SGHDT and CDR2 is YYEEEE. The CDR3 region is CASSQDPNEQYF. CDR3 bases: TGTGCCAGCAGCCAAGATCCGAACGAGCAGTACTTC.

The gene calls are TRBV29-1 and TRBJ1-6; 8 nucleotides match TRBD1. The CDR3 sequence is 14 residues long. Germline V lookup: CDR1 SQVTM, CDR2 ANQGSEA. Germline trimming cut 3 bases from V and 11 bases from J; bases unmatched to any gene: 9. CDR3 in DNA: TGCAGCGTTGATGGACAGGGCACTTCCCCACCCCTCCACTTT. Protein sequence: CSVDGQGTSPPLHF.

V gene TRBV7-9 combines with J gene TRBJ1-2, with 9 positions matching TRBD1. J gave up 7 bases and V 5 bases, and 11 bases lay outside the gene matches. Per the germline V gene, CDR1 is SEHNR and CDR2 is FQNEAQ (reference sequence). This CDR3 region has 15 residues. CDR3 sequence (DNA): TGTGCCAGCAGCACGAGATCCGGGACAGGGTTTGGCTACACCTTC. This sequence encodes CASSTRSGTGFGYTF.

This clonotype came up a few times. The rearrangement links TRBV20-1 to TRBJ2-5; 8 nucleotides agree with TRBD1. The CDR3 loop spans 14 amino acids. V shed 6 bases and J 0 bases; nucleotides not matched to a gene: 6. CDR1 DFQATT and CDR2 SNEGSKA come from the germline V gene (reference sequence). CDR3 residues: CSAPGQAYQETQYF. Here the CDR3 DNA reads TGCAGTGCGCCGGGACAGGCGTACCAAGAGACCCAGTACTTC.

This clonotype was recorded a few times. CDR3 coding DNA: TGTGCCAGCAGCCCCTCTCCGGACAGCTCCTACGAGCAGTACTTC. Its translation: CASSPSPDSSYEQYF. This rearrangement joins TRBV9 to TRBJ2-7, with D tentatively TRBD1 (6 bases). This CDR3 region has 15 residues. Trimming removed 4 bases from V and 0 bases from J, with 14 bases in between. Germline lookup yields CDR1 SGDLS and CDR2 YYNGEE. The entire variable domain, with the rest obtained from reference TRBV9 and TRBJ2-7, is as follows: DSGVTQTPKHLITATGQRVTLRCSPRSGDLSVYWYQQSLDQGLQFLIQYYNGEERAKGNILERFSAQQFPDLHSELNLSSLELGDSALYFCASSPSPDSSYEQYFGPGTRLTVT.

This clonotype was counted ten times or more. The V and J genes are TRBV12-3 or TRBV12-4 and TRBJ1-6; no reliable D call. The CDR3 is 13 amino acids. V was shortened by 2 bases and J by 10 bases, with 9 bases between the two germline ends. CDR3 nucleotides: TGTGCCAGCAGTTTAAGGAGTTTCTCACCCCTCCACTTT. Residues: CASSLRSFSPLHF.

This clonotype was counted between two and nine times. The CDR3, as DNA: TGTGCCAGTAGTGCGCAAGGGACTATAGAGACCCAGTACTTC. Amino acid sequence: CASSAQGTIETQYF. The chain couples TRBV19 to TRBJ2-5; TRBD2 agrees at 7 bases. Germline trimming cut 5 bases from V and 4 bases from J; bases unmatched to any gene: 7. CDR1 is LNHDA, CDR2 SQIVND, per germline (reference sequence). The CDR3 is 14 residues long.

This clonotype showed up many times. The chain employs TRBV7-2 and TRBJ2-7; D is undetermined. CDR1 and CDR2 from the germline V gene are SGHTA and FQGNSA. The CDR3 is 14 residues long. Trimming stripped 1 base from V and 2 bases from J, with 9 bases between. CDR3 coding DNA: TGTGCCAGCAGCTTAGTCGGCACCCCCTACGAGCAGTACTTC. Its protein is CASSLVGTPYEQYF.